The subject of this entry is one T cell receptor (beta chain). Antigen: not known. Orbital computed tomography, thyroid ultrasound, serum thyroxine and TRAb, and clinical symptoms together informed the diagnoses. This entry is derived from a study of T cells in Graves' hyperthyroidism and ophthalmopathy. Study-level points and caveats: Most clonotypes expanded in the thyroid (above 0.001) were also present in blood. Researchers report that a 13 V-J model separated ophthalmopathy from stable hyperthyroidism.

V trimming: 5 bases; J trimming: 3 bases; junction bases outside the gene matches: 7. CDR1 and CDR2 from the germline V gene are SGHDN and FVKESK. The CDR3 consists of 17 residues. TCR beta CDR3 region amplification was performed from RNA transcripts. The HTBI set primed first-round TCR CDR3 RT-PCR. Via MiXCR, TCRdb re-called the multiplex PCR reads, giving one row per CDR3 protein. The sample carries under 400,000 distinct CDR3 sequences, approximately 25% recorded once. The rearrangement links TRBV14 to TRBJ2-3, with 14 bases matching TRBD2. The receptor was isolated from a man aged 45-60 years with Graves' hyperthyroidism. Sequencing was done on a sample of blood. In DNA, the CDR3 is TGTGCCAGCAGCGTAGGGACTAGCGGGAGATTTACAGATACGCAGTATTTT. Residues: CASSVGTSGRFTDTQYF.